This T cell receptor beta chain emerged from a study of T cells in Graves' hyperthyroidism and ophthalmopathy. General study results and limits: Median prediction lead before ophthalmopathy onset was 6.5 to 7 months with the model.

Exclusion of a patient resulted from uncontrolled infection, other autoimmune disease, pregnancy or lactation. In making diagnoses, clinical symptoms, serum thyroxine and TRAb, thyroid ultrasound and orbital computed tomography were all used. When hyperthyroidism was first diagnosed, the blood sample was taken, preceding any ophthalmopathy symptoms. TCR beta CDR3 region amplification was performed from RNA transcripts. The HTBI primer set served for first-round RT-PCR of the TCR CDR3. Each CDR3 protein is one row after TCRdb ran MiXCR on the multiplex PCR reads. The sample records about 250,000 distinct CDR3 sequences, about 16% being singletons. V lost 4 bases and J 6 bases, leaving 12 bases between the germline ends. The CDR3 is 13 amino acids. This clonotype turned up a few times. Its antigen remains unknown.

The receptor's source is a woman aged 50 to 60 with Graves' hyperthyroidism that later progressed to Graves' ophthalmopathy. This rearrangement joins TRBV12-3 or TRBV12-4 to TRBJ1-2; D is unclear. Sequenced input: blood. As DNA, the CDR3 is TGTGCCAGCAGTTCGACACCGTGGGATGGCTACACCTTC. Translated, it gives CASSSTPWDGYTF.